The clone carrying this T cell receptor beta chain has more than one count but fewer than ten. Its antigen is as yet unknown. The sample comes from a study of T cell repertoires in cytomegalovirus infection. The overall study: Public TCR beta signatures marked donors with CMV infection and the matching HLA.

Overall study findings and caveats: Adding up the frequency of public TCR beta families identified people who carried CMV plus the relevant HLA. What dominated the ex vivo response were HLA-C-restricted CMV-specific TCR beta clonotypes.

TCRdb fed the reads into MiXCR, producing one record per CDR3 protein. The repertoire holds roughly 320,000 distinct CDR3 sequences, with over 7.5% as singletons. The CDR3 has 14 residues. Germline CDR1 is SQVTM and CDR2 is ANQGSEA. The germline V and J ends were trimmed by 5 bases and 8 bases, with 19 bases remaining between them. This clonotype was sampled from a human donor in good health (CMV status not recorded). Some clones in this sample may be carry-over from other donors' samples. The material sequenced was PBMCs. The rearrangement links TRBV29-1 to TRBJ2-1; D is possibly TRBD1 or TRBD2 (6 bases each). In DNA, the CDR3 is TGCAGCGTTTGGTACAGGGAGAGGGGGGATGAGCAGTTCTTC. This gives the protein CSVWYRERGDEQFF.